This T cell receptor beta chain was observed in a study of blood T cells in healthy people across ages. Primers used in a second PCR of roughly 6 to 12 cycles were a sample-barcoded 5' primer and a J-beta primer mix. From the 5' RACE reads, TCRdb called clonotypes with MiXCR, one entry per CDR3 protein. The sample has 1.5 million to 2 million distinct CDR3 sequences; roughly 50% are singletons. The CDR3 has 15 residues. Germline V CDR1 and CDR2: SGDLS, YYNGEE. The V end lost 0 bases, the J end lost 5 bases, and 14 bases lay between the germline ends. Every donor gave 8 to 10 milliliters of peripheral blood. Total RNA was extracted at no less than 6 micrograms per sample.

This sequence joins TRBV9 and TRBJ2-5; the D gene is possibly TRBD1 (6 bases). The clonotype was recovered from a woman between 40 and 55 years old in good health. Sequenced: blood. The CDR3 coding sequence is TGTGCCAGCAGCGTAGTAGGACAGCTGGCTGAGACCCAGTACTTC. It is translated as CASSVVGQLAETQYF.